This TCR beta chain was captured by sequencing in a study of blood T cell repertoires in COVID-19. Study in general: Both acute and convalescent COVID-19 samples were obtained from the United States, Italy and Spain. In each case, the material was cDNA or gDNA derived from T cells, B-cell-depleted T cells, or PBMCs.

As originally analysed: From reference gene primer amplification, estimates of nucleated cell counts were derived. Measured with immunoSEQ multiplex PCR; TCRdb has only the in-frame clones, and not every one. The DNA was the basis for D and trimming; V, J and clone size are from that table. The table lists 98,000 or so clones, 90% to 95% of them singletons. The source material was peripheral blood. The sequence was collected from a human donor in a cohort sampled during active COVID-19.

The CDR3 is CASSATGTDYEQYF. CDR3 sequence (DNA): TGTGCCAGTAGTGCGACCGGGACAGATTACGAGCAGTACTTC. The gene calls are TRBV19 and TRBJ2-7; 7 bases map to TRBD1. The V segment lost 5 bases and the J segment 4 bases; nucleotides outside the gene matches: 8. In germline, CDR1 is LNHDA, CDR2 SQIVND (reference sequence). This CDR3 region has 14 residues.